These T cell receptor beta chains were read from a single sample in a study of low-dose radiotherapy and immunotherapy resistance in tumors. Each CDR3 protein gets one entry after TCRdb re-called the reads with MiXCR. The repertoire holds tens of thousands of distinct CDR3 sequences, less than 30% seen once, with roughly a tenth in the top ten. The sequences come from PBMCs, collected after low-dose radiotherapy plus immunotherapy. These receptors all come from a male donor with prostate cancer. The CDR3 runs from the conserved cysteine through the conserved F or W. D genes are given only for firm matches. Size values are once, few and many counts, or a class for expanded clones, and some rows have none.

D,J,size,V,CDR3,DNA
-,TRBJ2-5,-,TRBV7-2,CASSLVGSETQYF,TGTGCCAGCAGCTTAGTAGGGTCGGAGACCCAGTACTTC
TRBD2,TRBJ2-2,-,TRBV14,CASSQVAGAYTGELFF,TGTGCCAGCAGCCAAGTAGCGGGAGCGTACACCGGGGAGCTGTTTTTT
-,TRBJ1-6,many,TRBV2,CASRVQSPLHF,TGTGCCAGCAGGGTCCAGTCACCCCTCCACTTT
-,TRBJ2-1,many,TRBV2,CASSKRITGTSYNEQFF,TGTGCCAGCAGTAAGCGGATAACCGGGACTTCTTACAATGAGCAGTTCTTC
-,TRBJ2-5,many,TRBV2,CASRSWANETQYF,TGTGCCAGCAGGTCATGGGCTAACGAGACCCAGTACTTC
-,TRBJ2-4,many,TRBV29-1,CSVRRGGGGNIQYF,TGCAGCGTGCGCAGAGGGGGCGGGGGGAACATTCAGTACTTC
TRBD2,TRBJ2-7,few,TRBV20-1,CSASQRGDFYEQYF,TGCAGTGCTAGTCAGCGGGGGGACTTCTACGAGCAGTACTTC
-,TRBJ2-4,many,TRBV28,CASTGENIQYF,TGTGCCAGCACCGGGGAAAACATTCAGTACTTC
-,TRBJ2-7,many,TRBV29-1,CSVEAPTSSYEQYF,TGCAGCGTTGAGGCACCCACGAGCTCCTACGAGCAGTACTTC
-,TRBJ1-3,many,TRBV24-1,CATSAAGSGNTIYF,TGTGCCACCAGTGCAGCCGGCTCTGGAAACACCATATATTTT
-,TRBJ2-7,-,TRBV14,CASSQDLPYEQYF,TGTGCCAGCAGCCAAGATTTGCCCTACGAGCAGTACTTC
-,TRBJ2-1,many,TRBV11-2,CASSLVLRSPPSEQFF,TGTGCCAGCAGCTTAGTACTGCGGTCCCCCCCTAGTGAGCAGTTCTTC
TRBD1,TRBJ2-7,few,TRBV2,CASLKRGQGIYEQYF,TGTGCCAGCTTAAAGAGGGGACAGGGTATCTACGAGCAGTACTTC
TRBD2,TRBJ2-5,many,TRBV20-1,CSARGGTSLQETQYF,TGCAGTGCTAGAGGGGGGACTAGCTTACAAGAGACCCAGTACTTC
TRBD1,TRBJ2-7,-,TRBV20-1,CSAKTGTGVYEQYF,TGCAGTGCTAAAACCGGGACAGGGGTCTACGAGCAGTACTTC
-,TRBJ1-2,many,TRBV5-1,CASSLGTGTYGYTF,TGCGCCAGCAGCCTAGGGACTGGGACCTATGGCTACACCTTC
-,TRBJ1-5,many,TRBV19,CASNTLQGSNQPQHF,TGTGCCAGTAATACACTTCAGGGTAGCAATCAGCCCCAGCATTTT
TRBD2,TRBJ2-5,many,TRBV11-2,CASGGGSQETQYF,TGTGCCAGCGGCGGGGGGTCACAAGAGACCCAGTACTTC
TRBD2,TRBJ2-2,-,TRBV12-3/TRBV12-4,CASSFAGGPSTGELFF,TGTGCCAGCAGTTTTGCGGGAGGGCCCTCCACCGGGGAGCTGTTTTTT
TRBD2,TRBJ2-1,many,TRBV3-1,CASSYGTSGRSEQFF,TGTGCCAGCAGCTATGGGACTAGCGGGAGAAGTGAGCAGTTCTTC
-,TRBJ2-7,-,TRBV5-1,CASSWGSLSYEQYF,TGCGCCAGCAGCTGGGGGTCTTTATCCTACGAGCAGTACTTC
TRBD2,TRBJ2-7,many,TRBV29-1,CSVEAGGRDEQYF,TGCAGCGTTGAGGCGGGAGGGAGGGACGAGCAGTACTTC
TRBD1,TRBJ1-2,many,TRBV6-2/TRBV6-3,CATQGQGVDGYTF,TGTGCCACTCAGGGACAGGGGGTCGATGGCTACACCTTC
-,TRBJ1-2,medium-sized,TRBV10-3,CAISEGETGQNLYGYTF,TGTGCCATCAGTGAGGGCGAGACCGGACAGAACCTCTATGGCTACACCTTC
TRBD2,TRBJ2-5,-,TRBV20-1,CSARFLAGQQETQYF,TGCAGTGCTAGATTCCTAGCGGGGCAACAAGAGACCCAGTACTTC
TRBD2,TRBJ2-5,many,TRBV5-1,CASSPGTSEMGTQYF,TGCGCCAGCAGCCCGGGGACTAGCGAGATGGGGACCCAGTACTTC
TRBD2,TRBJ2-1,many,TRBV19,CASTPPLAGTNEQFF,TGTGCCAGTACTCCTCCCCTAGCGGGGACCAATGAGCAGTTCTTC
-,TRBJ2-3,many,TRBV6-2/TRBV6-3,CASSSLHRADTQYF,TGTGCCAGCAGTTCTCTCCATAGGGCAGATACGCAGTATTTT
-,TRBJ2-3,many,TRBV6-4,CASSASGTGTDTQYF,TGTGCCAGCAGTGCATCCGGGACTGGCACAGATACGCAGTATTTT
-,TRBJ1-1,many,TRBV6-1,CASSIGGTEAFF,TGTGCCAGCAGTATAGGGGGCACTGAAGCTTTCTTT
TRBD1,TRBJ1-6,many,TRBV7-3,CASSRDSYNSPLHF,TGTGCCAGCAGCCGGGACAGTTATAATTCACCCCTCCACTTT
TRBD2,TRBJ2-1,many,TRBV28,CASSPLGTSGDNEQFF,TGTGCCAGCAGTCCTCTAGGGACTAGCGGGGACAATGAGCAGTTCTTC
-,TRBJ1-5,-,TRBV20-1,CSARDHRDQPQHF,TGCAGTGCTAGAGATCACAGGGATCAGCCCCAGCATTTT
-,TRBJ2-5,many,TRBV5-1,CASSLVAETQYF,TGCGCCAGCAGCTTGGTTGCAGAGACCCAGTACTTC
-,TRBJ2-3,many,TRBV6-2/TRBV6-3,CASSYSRGGASTDTQYF,TGTGCCAGCAGTTACTCGAGAGGCGGGGCTAGCACAGATACGCAGTATTTT
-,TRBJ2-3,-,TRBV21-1,CASSKSRDRATDTQYF,TGTGCCAGCAGCAAAAGTCGGGACAGGGCCACAGATACGCAGTATTTT
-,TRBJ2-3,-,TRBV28,CASSLGGIGADTQYF,TGTGCCAGCAGTTTGGGGGGTATCGGGGCAGATACGCAGTATTTT
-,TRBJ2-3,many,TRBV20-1,CSATGTNTDTQYF,TGCAGTGCAACCGGGACCAACACAGATACGCAGTATTTT
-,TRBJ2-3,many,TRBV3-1,CASSPWARPDTQYF,TGTGCCAGCAGCCCGTGGGCCCGTCCAGATACGCAGTATTTT
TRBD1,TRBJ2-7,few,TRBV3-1,CASSIGQVYEQYF,TGTGCCAGCAGCATCGGACAGGTCTACGAGCAGTACTTC
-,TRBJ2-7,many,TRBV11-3,CASSQYHGPYEQYF,TGTGCCAGCAGCCAATACCATGGCCCCTACGAGCAGTACTTC
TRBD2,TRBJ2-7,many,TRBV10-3,CAINRAEREKSNEQYF,TGTGCCATCAACCGAGCGGAGCGGGAGAAGTCCAACGAGCAGTACTTC
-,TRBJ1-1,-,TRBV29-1,CSARMGNTEAFF,TGCAGTGCTAGGATGGGGAACACTGAAGCTTTCTTT
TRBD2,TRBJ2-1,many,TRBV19,CASSFSGSEQFF,TGTGCCAGTAGTTTTAGCGGGAGTGAGCAGTTCTTC
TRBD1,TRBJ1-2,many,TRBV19,CASSDRGPYGYTF,TGTGCCAGTAGTGACAGGGGTCCCTATGGCTACACCTTC
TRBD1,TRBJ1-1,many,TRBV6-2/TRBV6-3,CASRGQGGTEAFF,TGTGCCAGCAGGGGACAGGGGGGGACTGAAGCTTTCTTT
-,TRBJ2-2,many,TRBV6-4,CASSDFVGVNTGELFF,TGTGCCAGCAGTGACTTCGTCGGGGTAAACACCGGGGAGCTGTTTTTT
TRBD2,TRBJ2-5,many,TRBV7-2,CASSAGGREGETQYF,TGTGCCAGCAGCGCGGGCGGGAGAGAGGGGGAGACCCAGTACTTC
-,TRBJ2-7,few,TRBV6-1,CASSYRDRRYEQYF,TGTGCCAGCAGTTACCGGGACCGCCGCTACGAGCAGTACTTC
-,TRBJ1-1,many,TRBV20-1,CSARVSGQGPQTEAFF,TGCAGTGCTAGAGTTTCAGGGCAGGGTCCTCAGACTGAAGCTTTCTTT
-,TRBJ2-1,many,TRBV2,CASRLRSPPHNEQFF,TGTGCCAGCCGGCTTCGGAGTCCGCCGCACAATGAGCAGTTCTTC
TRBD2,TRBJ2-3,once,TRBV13,CASRDGLAGGPKRADTQYF,TGTGCCAGCAGAGATGGACTAGCGGGAGGGCCGAAGAGGGCAGATACGCAGTATTTT
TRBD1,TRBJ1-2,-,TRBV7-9,CASRLDRGAYGYTF,TGTGCCAGCAGACTAGACAGGGGAGCTTATGGCTACACCTTC